This TCR beta chain was captured in a study of blood T cell repertoires in COVID-19. Trimming took 4 bases from V and 1 from J, leaving 9 bases between them. The CDR3 runs 13 residues. Germline assignment: CDR1 SQVTM and CDR2 ANQGSEA. The assay was immunoSEQ multiplex PCR, and TCRdb's table has in-frame clones only and misses some. The data show tens of thousands of clones, roughly 91% seen once. The chain employs TRBV29-1 and TRBJ2-3, with a possible D match to TRBD2 (7 bases). The material sequenced was PBMCs or T cells enriched from blood (not recorded which). The clonotype originates from a woman in her thirties or forties who had recovered from COVID-19. CDR3 region: CSVGGGGTDTQYF. The CDR3 nucleotides are TGCAGCGTTGGGGGGGGCGGCACAGATACGCAGTATTTT.